This paragraph reports one T cell receptor beta chain. The data were obtained in a study of blood T cell repertoires in COVID-19. Per the germline V gene, CDR1 is MGHRA and CDR2 is YSYEKL. V gave up 6 bases and J gave up 4 bases; unmatched junction bases: 4. The length of the CDR3 is 14 residues. Per the original data handling: Amplified reference gene primers provided the basis for estimating nucleated cell counts. The assay was immunoSEQ multiplex PCR, and TCRdb's table has in-frame clones only and misses some. V and J calls and clone size follow that table, whereas D and trimming were derived from the DNA. The sample shows 97,000 or so clones, 75% to 95% of them seen only once.

Sequences were obtained from peripheral blood. The rearrangement links TRBV4-1 to TRBJ1-2; 11 bases line up with TRBD1. The sequence was collected from a man younger than 35 with acute or convalescent COVID-19. CDR3 protein: CASSPGTGGYGYTF. CDR3 in DNA: TGCGCCAGCAGTCCCGGGACAGGGGGCTATGGCTACACCTTC.